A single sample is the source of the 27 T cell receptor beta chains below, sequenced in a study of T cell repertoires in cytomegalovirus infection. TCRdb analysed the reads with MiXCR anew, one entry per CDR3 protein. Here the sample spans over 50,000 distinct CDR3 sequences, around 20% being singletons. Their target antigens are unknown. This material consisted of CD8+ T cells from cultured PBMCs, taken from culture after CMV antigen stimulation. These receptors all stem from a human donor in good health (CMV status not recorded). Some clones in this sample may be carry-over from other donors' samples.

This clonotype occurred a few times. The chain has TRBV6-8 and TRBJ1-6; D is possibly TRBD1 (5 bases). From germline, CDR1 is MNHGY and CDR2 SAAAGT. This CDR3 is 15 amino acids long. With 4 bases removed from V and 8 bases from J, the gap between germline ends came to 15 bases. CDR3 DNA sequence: TGTGCCAGCAGTTTGAGACAGCGAGATCATTCACCCCTCCACTTT. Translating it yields CASSLRQRDHSPLHF.

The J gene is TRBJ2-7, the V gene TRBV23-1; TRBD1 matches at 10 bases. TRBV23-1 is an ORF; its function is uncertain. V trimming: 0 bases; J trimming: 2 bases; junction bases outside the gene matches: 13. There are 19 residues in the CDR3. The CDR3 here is CASSQSPGQGPLLPYEQYF. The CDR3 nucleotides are TGCGCCAGCAGTCAATCGCCGGGACAGGGGCCCCTTCTACCCTACGAGCAGTACTTC.

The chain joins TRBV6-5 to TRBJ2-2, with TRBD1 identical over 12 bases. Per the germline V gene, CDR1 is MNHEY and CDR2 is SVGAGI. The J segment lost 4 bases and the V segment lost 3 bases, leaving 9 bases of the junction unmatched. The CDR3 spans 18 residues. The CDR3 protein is CASSYLGQGAGGTGELFF. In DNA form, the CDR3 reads TGTGCCAGCAGTTATCTGGGACAGGGGGCGGGGGGCACCGGGGAGCTGTTTTTT.

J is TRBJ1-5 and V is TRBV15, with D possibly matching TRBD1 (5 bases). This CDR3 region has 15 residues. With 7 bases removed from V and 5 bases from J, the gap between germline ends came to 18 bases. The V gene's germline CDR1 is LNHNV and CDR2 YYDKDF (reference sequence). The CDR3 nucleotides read TGTGCCACCACCACGGGAGGTCTGACAGATCAGCCCCAGCATTTT. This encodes CATTTGGLTDQPQHF.

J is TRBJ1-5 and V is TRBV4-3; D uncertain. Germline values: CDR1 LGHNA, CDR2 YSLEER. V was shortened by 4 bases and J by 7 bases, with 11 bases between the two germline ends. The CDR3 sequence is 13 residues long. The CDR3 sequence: CASSPPGGQPQHF. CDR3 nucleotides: TGCGCCAGCAGCCCTCCCGGTGGGCAGCCCCAGCATTTT.

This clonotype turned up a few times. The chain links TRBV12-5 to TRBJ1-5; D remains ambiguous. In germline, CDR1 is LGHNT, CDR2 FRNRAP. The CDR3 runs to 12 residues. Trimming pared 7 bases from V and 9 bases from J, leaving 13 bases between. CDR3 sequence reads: CASARPDSPQHF. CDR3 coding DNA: TGTGCTAGTGCCCGCCCGGATTCGCCCCAGCATTTT.

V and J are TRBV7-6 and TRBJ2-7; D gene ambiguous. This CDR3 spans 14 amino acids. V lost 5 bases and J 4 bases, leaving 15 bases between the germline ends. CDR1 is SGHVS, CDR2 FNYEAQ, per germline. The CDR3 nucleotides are TGTGCCAGCAGCCCCTGGAAATCAGAGTACGAGCAGTACTTC. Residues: CASSPWKSEYEQYF. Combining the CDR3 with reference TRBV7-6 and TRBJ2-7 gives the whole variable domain GAGVSQSPRYKVTKRGQDVALRCDPISGHVSLYWYRQALGQGPEFLTYFNYEAQQDKSGLPNDRFSAERPEGSISTLTIQRTEQRDSAMYRCASSPWKSEYEQYFGPGTRLTVT.

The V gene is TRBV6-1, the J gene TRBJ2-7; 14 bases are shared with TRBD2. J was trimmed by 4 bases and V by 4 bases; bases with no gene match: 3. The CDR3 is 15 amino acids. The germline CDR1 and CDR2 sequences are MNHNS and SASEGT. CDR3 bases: TGTGCCAGCAGTGGGGGACTAGCGGGGGCGTACGAGCAGTACTTC. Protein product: CASSGGLAGAYEQYF.

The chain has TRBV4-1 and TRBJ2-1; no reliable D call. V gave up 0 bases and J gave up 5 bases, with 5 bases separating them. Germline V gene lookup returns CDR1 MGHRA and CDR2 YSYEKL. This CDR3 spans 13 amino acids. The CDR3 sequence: CASSQELNNEQFF. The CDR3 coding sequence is TGCGCCAGCAGCCAAGAACTAAACAATGAGCAGTTCTTC.

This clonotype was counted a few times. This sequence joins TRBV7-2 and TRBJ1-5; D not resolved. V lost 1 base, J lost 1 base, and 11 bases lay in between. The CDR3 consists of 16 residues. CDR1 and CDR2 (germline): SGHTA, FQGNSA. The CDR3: CASSLESALSNQPQHF. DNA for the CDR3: TGTGCCAGCAGCTTAGAATCGGCCCTAAGCAATCAGCCCCAGCATTTT.

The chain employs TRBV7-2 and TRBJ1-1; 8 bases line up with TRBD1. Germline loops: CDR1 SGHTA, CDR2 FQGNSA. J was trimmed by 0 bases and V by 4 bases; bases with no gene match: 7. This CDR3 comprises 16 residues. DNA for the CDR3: TGTGCCAGCAGCTCCCAAAGACAGGGGCTGAACACTGAAGCTTTCTTT. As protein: CASSSQRQGLNTEAFF.

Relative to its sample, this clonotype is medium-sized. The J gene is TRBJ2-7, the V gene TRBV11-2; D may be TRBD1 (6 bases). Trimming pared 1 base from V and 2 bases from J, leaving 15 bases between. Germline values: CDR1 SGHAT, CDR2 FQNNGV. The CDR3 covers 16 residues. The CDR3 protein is CASSLVSQGKTYEQYF. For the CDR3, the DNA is TGTGCCAGCAGCTTAGTCTCCCAGGGGAAAACCTACGAGCAGTACTTC.

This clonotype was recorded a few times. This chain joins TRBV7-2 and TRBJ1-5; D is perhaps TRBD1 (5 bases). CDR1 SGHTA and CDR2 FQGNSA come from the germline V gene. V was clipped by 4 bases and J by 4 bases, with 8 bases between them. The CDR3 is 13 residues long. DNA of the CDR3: TGTGCCAGCAGCTACGCAGGGAATCAGCCCCAGCATTTT. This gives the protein CASSYAGNQPQHF.

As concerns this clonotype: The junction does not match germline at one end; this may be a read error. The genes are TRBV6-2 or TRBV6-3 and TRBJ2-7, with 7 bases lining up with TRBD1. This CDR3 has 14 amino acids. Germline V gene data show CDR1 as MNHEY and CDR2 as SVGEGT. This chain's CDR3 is CASNPTGFAYEQYF. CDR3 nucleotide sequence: TGTGCTAGCAACCCGACAGGGTTCGCCTACGAGCAGTACTTC.

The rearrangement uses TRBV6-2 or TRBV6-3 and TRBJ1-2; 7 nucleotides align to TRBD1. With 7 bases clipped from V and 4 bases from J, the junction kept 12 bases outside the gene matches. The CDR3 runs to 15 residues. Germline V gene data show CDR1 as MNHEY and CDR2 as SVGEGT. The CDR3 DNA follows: TGTGCCAGCAATCAAGACGAGACAGGGACCTATGGCTACACCTTC. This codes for CASNQDETGTYGYTF.

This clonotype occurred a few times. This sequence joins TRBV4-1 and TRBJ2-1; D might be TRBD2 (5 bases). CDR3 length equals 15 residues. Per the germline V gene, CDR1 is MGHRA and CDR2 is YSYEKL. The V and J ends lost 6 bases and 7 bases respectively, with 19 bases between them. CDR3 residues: CASRNISSGRNEQFF. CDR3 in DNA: TGCGCCAGCAGGAATATAAGCAGCGGTAGGAATGAGCAGTTCTTC.

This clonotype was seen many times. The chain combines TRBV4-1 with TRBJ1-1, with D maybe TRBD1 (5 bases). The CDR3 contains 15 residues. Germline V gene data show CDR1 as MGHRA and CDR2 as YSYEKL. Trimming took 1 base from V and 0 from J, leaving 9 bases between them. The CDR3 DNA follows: TGCGCCAGCAGCCAAGCAACGGGGCTGAACACTGAAGCTTTCTTT. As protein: CASSQATGLNTEAFF.

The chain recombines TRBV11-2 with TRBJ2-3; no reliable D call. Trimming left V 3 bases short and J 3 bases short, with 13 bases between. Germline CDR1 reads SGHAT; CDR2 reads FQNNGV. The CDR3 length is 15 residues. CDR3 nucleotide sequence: TGTGCCAGCAGCTTCGGACCTACTAAGACAGATACGCAGTATTTT. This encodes CASSFGPTKTDTQYF.

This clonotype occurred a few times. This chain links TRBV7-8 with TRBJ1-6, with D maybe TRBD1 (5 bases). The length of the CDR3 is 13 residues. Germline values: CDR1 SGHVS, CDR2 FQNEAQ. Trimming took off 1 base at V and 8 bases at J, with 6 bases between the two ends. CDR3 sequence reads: CASSLVGDSPLHF. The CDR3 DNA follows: TGTGCCAGCAGCTTAGTAGGGGATTCACCCCTCCACTTT.

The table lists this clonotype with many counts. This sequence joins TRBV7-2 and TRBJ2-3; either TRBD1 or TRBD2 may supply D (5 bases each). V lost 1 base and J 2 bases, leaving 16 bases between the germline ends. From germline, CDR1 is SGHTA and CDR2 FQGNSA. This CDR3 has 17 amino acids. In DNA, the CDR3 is TGTGCCAGCAGCTTAGGACAGTCGGGGCAGCACACAGATACGCAGTATTTT. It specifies CASSLGQSGQHTDTQYF.

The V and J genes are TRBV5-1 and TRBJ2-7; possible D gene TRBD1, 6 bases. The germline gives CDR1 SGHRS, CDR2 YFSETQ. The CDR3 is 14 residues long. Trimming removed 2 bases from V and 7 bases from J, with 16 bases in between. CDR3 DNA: TGCGCCAGCAGCTTCGGGACACCTCTGGGAGAGCAGTACTTC. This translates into CASSFGTPLGEQYF.

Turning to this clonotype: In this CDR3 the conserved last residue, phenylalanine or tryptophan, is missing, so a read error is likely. DNA for the CDR3: TGTGCCAGCAGCATTTCCGCACCAGGGTACGCCTACAATGAGCAGTTCTTG. This sequence encodes CASSISAPGYAYNEQFL. V is TRBV12-3 or TRBV12-4 and J is TRBJ2-1, with D maybe TRBD1 (5 bases). The CDR3 totals 17 residues. The V gene lost 6 bases and the J gene lost 2 bases, with 20 bases spanning the gap.

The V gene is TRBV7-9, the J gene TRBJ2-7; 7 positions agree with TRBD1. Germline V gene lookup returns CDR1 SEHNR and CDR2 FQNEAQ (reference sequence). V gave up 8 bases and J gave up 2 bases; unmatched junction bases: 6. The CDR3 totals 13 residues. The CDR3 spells CASSGQAAYEQYF. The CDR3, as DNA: TGTGCCAGCTCCGGACAGGCCGCCTACGAGCAGTACTTC.

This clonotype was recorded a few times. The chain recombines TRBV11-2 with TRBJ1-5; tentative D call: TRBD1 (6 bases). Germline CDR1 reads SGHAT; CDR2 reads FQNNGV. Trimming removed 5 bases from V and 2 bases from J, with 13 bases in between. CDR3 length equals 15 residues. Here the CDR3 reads CASSPDNRGNQPQHF. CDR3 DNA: TGTGCCAGCAGCCCCGATAACAGGGGCAATCAGCCCCAGCATTTT. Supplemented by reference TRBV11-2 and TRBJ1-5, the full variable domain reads EAGVAQSPRYKIIEKRQSVAFWCNPISGHATLYWYQQILGQGPKLLIQFQNNGVVDDSQLPKDRFSAERLKGVDSTLKIQPAKLEDSAVYLCASSPDNRGNQPQHFGDGTRLSIL.

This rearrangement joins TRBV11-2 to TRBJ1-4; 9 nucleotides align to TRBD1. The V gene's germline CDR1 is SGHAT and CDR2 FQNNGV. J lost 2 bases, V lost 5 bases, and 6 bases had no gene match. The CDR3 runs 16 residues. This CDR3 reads CASSAGTGLTNEKLFF. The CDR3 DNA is TGTGCCAGCAGCGCAGGGACAGGGCTTACTAATGAAAAACTGTTTTTT.

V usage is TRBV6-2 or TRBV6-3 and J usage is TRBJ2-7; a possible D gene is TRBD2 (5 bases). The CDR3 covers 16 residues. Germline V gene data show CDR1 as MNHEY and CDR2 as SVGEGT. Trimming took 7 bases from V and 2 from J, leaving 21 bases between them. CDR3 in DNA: TGTGCCAGCACCAGCCATCCGAGGGAATTAGCCTACGAGCAGTACTTC. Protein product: CASTSHPRELAYEQYF.

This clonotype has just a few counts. CDR3 residues: CASSLALGTGDEKLFF. The DNA for the CDR3 is TGTGCCAGCAGCTTAGCGCTAGGGACAGGGGACGAAAAACTGTTTTTT. The chain uses TRBV7-8 and TRBJ1-4, with TRBD1 matching 10 bases. The CDR3 covers 16 residues. Germline CDR1 is SGHVS and CDR2 is FQNEAQ. The V segment lost 0 bases and the J segment 8 bases; nucleotides outside the gene matches: 6. The full variable domain, rest sourced from reference TRBV7-8 and TRBJ1-4, is GAGVSQSPRYKVAKRGQDVALRCDPISGHVSLFWYQQALGQGPEFLTYFQNEAQLDKSGLPSDRFFAERPEGSVSTLKIQRTQQEDSAVYLCASSLALGTGDEKLFFGSGTQLSVL.